Shown below are 3 T cell receptor beta chains from a single sample sequenced in a study of beta chain features in type 1 diabetes. These receptors are not linked to any known antigen. Reverse transcribing all isolated RNA meant expressed TCRB transcripts were sequenced. Assay: immunoSEQ multiplex PCR; the TCRdb copy retains only in-frame clones and omits some. This table has more than 250,000 clones, 24% appearing once. Points from the study as a whole: TCRB CDR3s were moderately but significantly shorter in Type 1 diabetes patients in all four CD4+ subsets.

Sequencing was carried out using naive CD4+ T cells from blood. These receptors originate from a woman between 25 and 40 years old with type 1 diabetes.

The gene calls are TRBV7-9 and TRBJ2-5; no firm D call. The germline V gene has CDR1 SEHNR and CDR2 FQNEAQ (reference sequence). Trimming took 4 bases from V and 5 from J, leaving 11 bases between them. CDR3 size: 13 residues. The CDR3: CASSSLGAETQYF. CDR3 in DNA: TGTGCCAGCAGCTCCCTGGGCGCGGAGACCCAGTACTTC.

V gene TRBV11-2 combines with J gene TRBJ2-1; 13 positions match TRBD2. J gave up 12 bases and V 5 bases, and 13 bases lay outside the gene matches. The CDR3 consists of 16 residues. CDR1 SGHAT and CDR2 FQNNGV come from the germline V gene. CDR3 DNA sequence: TGTGCCAGCAGCAAAAAAGGACTAGCGGGAGAGAGCCTGCAGTTCTTC. Residues: CASSKKGLAGESLQFF.

This clone was observed a few times. This chain joins TRBV5-1 and TRBJ2-5; TRBD2 matches at 7 bases. The CDR3 sequence is 14 residues long. CDR1 SGHRS and CDR2 YFSETQ come from the germline V gene. The junction had 3 bases not matched to a gene; V was cut back by 0 bases and J by 4 bases. The CDR3 loop is CASSLGGSGETQYF. CDR3 coding DNA: TGCGCCAGCAGCTTGGGCGGGAGCGGAGAGACCCAGTACTTC.